The rows below give T cell receptor beta chains drawn from one sample of a study of cytotoxic CD8 clonotypes in ibrutinib-treated CLL. Using immunoSEQ multiplex PCR, the repertoire was profiled, and TCRdb retains in-frame clones only, with some absent. Of about 300,000 clones listed, 67% were seen once; the top ten hold 6.3%. The sample in question was PBMCs, obtained after 36 months of ibrutinib treatment. All receptors derive from a human donor with chronic lymphocytic leukemia. Each CDR3 is given with its conserved first and last residue. A D gene is named only where the DNA matches it firmly. A clone size is listed for some rows: how often the clone was seen (once, few, many), or a class if it is expanded.

d_call: TRBD1; clone_size: -; j_call: TRBJ1-3; v_call: TRBV13; cdr3_nt: TGTGCCAGCAGCCCGGGGGGGACAGGGGCCAACACCATATATTTT; cdr3_aa: CASSPGGTGANTIYF
d_call: -; clone_size: -; j_call: TRBJ2-1; v_call: TRBV5-6; cdr3_nt: TGTGCCAGCAGCTTGTACAATGAGCAGTTCTTC; cdr3_aa: CASSLYNEQFF
d_call: TRBD1; clone_size: few; j_call: TRBJ1-6; v_call: TRBV6-6; cdr3_nt: TGTGCCAGCAGTTACTCGATTGACAGGGCAACTTCACCCCTCCACTTT; cdr3_aa: CASSYSIDRATSPLHF
d_call: -; clone_size: -; j_call: TRBJ1-2; v_call: TRBV6-5; cdr3_nt: TGTGCCAGCACGAGGACACCTAACTATGGCTACACCTTC; cdr3_aa: CASTRTPNYGYTF
d_call: -; clone_size: -; j_call: TRBJ2-7; v_call: TRBV7-4; cdr3_nt: TGTGCCAGCGTCATAAGTTTACAGCAGTACTTC; cdr3_aa: CASVISLQQYF
d_call: -; clone_size: few; j_call: TRBJ1-5; v_call: TRBV5-7; cdr3_nt: TGTGCCAGCAGCTTGAGACAGCTTTATAGCAATCAGCCCCAGCATTTT; cdr3_aa: CASSLRQLYSNQPQHF
d_call: TRBD2; clone_size: -; j_call: TRBJ2-7; v_call: TRBV28; cdr3_nt: TGTGCCAGCAGTTCCAAGACTAGCTCCCCCGTCTTGGAGCAGTACTTC; cdr3_aa: CASSSKTSSPVLEQYF
d_call: TRBD1; clone_size: few; j_call: TRBJ1-1; v_call: TRBV5-4; cdr3_nt: TGTGCCAGCAGCACGGGGACAGGGTGGAACACTGAAGCTTTCTTT; cdr3_aa: CASSTGTGWNTEAFF
d_call: -; clone_size: -; j_call: TRBJ2-6; v_call: TRBV4-3; cdr3_nt: TGCGCCAGCAGCCAAGAGGAGTTCCTCTCTGGGGCCAACGTCCTGACTTTC; cdr3_aa: CASSQEEFLSGANVLTF
d_call: -; clone_size: few; j_call: TRBJ2-7; v_call: TRBV5-1; cdr3_nt: TGCGCCAGCAGCTTGGCGGGGTATGTCCTCGAGCAGTACTTC; cdr3_aa: CASSLAGYVLEQYF
d_call: -; clone_size: -; j_call: TRBJ2-5; v_call: TRBV9; cdr3_nt: TGTGCCAGCAGCATCCCAGGGGTACGAGAGACCCAGTACTTC; cdr3_aa: CASSIPGVRETQYF
d_call: -; clone_size: -; j_call: TRBJ2-1; v_call: TRBV15; cdr3_nt: TGTGCCACCAGCAGAGACCAGTACAATGAGCAGTTCTTC; cdr3_aa: CATSRDQYNEQFF
d_call: -; clone_size: -; j_call: TRBJ1-1; v_call: TRBV19; cdr3_nt: TGTGCCAGTACTCCCGGTTGGGACACTGAAGCTTTCTTT; cdr3_aa: CASTPGWDTEAFF
d_call: -; clone_size: -; j_call: TRBJ2-1; v_call: TRBV7-9; cdr3_nt: TGTGCCAGCAGCTTAGCGCCCTTCAATGAGCAGTTCTTC; cdr3_aa: CASSLAPFNEQFF
d_call: TRBD2; clone_size: few; j_call: TRBJ2-7; v_call: TRBV7-9; cdr3_nt: TGTGCCAGCGGGCCCATAGGTGGTAGCGGGGACTACGAGCAGTACTTC; cdr3_aa: CASGPIGGSGDYEQYF
d_call: TRBD1; clone_size: few; j_call: TRBJ2-7; v_call: TRBV19; cdr3_nt: TGTGCCAGTAGCGGGACAGGCCCCCTCCACGAGCAGTACTTC; cdr3_aa: CASSGTGPLHEQYF
d_call: -; clone_size: -; j_call: TRBJ2-7; v_call: TRBV6-5; cdr3_nt: TGTGCCAGCAGTTATAACAGGGCTGCCTACGAGCAGTACTTC; cdr3_aa: CASSYNRAAYEQYF
d_call: -; clone_size: few; j_call: TRBJ2-5; v_call: TRBV23-1; cdr3_nt: TGCGCCAGCAGTCAATCGTCCAGGGATAGAGTGGAGACCCAGTACTTC; cdr3_aa: CASSQSSRDRVETQYF
d_call: TRBD1; clone_size: -; j_call: TRBJ2-2; v_call: TRBV5-8; cdr3_nt: TGTGCCAGCAGCTTGGGGACAGGACCTAACACCGGGGAGCTGTTTTTT; cdr3_aa: CASSLGTGPNTGELFF
d_call: -; clone_size: -; j_call: TRBJ1-1; v_call: TRBV5-1; cdr3_nt: TGCGCCAGCAGCCCACTGGCCGGGTTGGTCATGAACACTGAAGCTTTCTTT; cdr3_aa: CASSPLAGLVMNTEAFF
d_call: -; clone_size: -; j_call: TRBJ2-6; v_call: TRBV2; cdr3_nt: TGTGCCAGCATGACCGGCTCTGGGGCCAACGTCCTGACTTTC; cdr3_aa: CASMTGSGANVLTF
d_call: -; clone_size: -; j_call: TRBJ2-3; v_call: TRBV29-1; cdr3_nt: TGCAGCGTTGTAATCCGGGTAGGGCGGTTTTCCACAGATACGCAGTATTTT; cdr3_aa: CSVVIRVGRFSTDTQYF
d_call: TRBD2; clone_size: -; j_call: TRBJ2-5; v_call: TRBV7-2; cdr3_nt: TGTGCCAGCAGCCCGGTCGGGGGGGAGACCCAGTACTTC; cdr3_aa: CASSPVGGETQYF
d_call: -; clone_size: few; j_call: TRBJ2-5; v_call: TRBV6-5; cdr3_nt: TGTGCCAGCGGGGGTTCAGAGACCCAGTACTTC; cdr3_aa: CASGGSETQYF
d_call: TRBD2; clone_size: few; j_call: TRBJ2-3; v_call: TRBV7-3; cdr3_nt: TGTGCCAGCAGCGACCCCCCTTGGGCGGGAGGGGGGTCAGATACGCAGTATTTT; cdr3_aa: CASSDPPWAGGGSDTQYF
d_call: -; clone_size: few; j_call: TRBJ1-2; v_call: TRBV7-9; cdr3_nt: TGTGCCAGCAGCCCCCACTGGGTAAACTATGGCTACACCTTC; cdr3_aa: CASSPHWVNYGYTF
d_call: -; clone_size: -; j_call: TRBJ1-4; v_call: TRBV5-1; cdr3_nt: TGCGCCAGCAGCTTGGGCAGGGTAGGAACTAATGAAAAACTGTTTTTT; cdr3_aa: CASSLGRVGTNEKLFF
d_call: TRBD2; clone_size: -; j_call: TRBJ2-3; v_call: TRBV27; cdr3_nt: TGTGCCAGCAGTTTATCGAGGGCTAGCGGGAGGGTCACAGATACGCAGTATTTT; cdr3_aa: CASSLSRASGRVTDTQYF
d_call: -; clone_size: -; j_call: TRBJ2-5; v_call: TRBV23-1; cdr3_nt: TGCGCCAGCAGCCCCGATAACCGGGAGACCCAGTACTTC; cdr3_aa: CASSPDNRETQYF
d_call: -; clone_size: -; j_call: TRBJ2-7; v_call: TRBV7-9; cdr3_nt: TGTGCCAGCAGCTTCCGGGGAGACGAGCAGTACTTC; cdr3_aa: CASSFRGDEQYF
d_call: -; clone_size: -; j_call: TRBJ1-3; v_call: TRBV7-9; cdr3_nt: TGTGCCAGCAGCTTAGCGTTGGGGGTTTGGAACACCATATATTTT; cdr3_aa: CASSLALGVWNTIYF
d_call: TRBD2; clone_size: -; j_call: TRBJ2-7; v_call: TRBV5-6; cdr3_nt: TGTGCCAGCAGCTTGGGACTAGCGGGCACCTACGAGCAGTACTTC; cdr3_aa: CASSLGLAGTYEQYF
d_call: -; clone_size: -; j_call: TRBJ2-2; v_call: TRBV7-8; cdr3_nt: TGTGCCAGCAGCTTGAAAACAGGAGTTAACACCGGGGAGCTGTTTTTT; cdr3_aa: CASSLKTGVNTGELFF
d_call: TRBD1; clone_size: few; j_call: TRBJ2-7; v_call: TRBV5-4; cdr3_nt: TGTGCCAGCAGCCAAGGGACAGTGCAGTACTTC; cdr3_aa: CASSQGTVQYF
d_call: TRBD1; clone_size: -; j_call: TRBJ1-2; v_call: TRBV4-1; cdr3_nt: TGCGCCAGCAGCCCTAAACCGGGACAGGGTTACCCTAACTATGGCTACACCTTC; cdr3_aa: CASSPKPGQGYPNYGYTF
d_call: TRBD2; clone_size: few; j_call: TRBJ2-1; v_call: TRBV5-6; cdr3_nt: TGTGCCAGCAGCTGGACTAGCGGGAACAATCGGCAGTTCTTC; cdr3_aa: CASSWTSGNNRQFF
d_call: -; clone_size: -; j_call: TRBJ2-7; v_call: TRBV18; cdr3_nt: TGTGCCAGCTCACCACTGGACCAAAAATCCGAGCAGTACTTC; cdr3_aa: CASSPLDQKSEQYF
d_call: -; clone_size: -; j_call: TRBJ1-3; v_call: TRBV20-1; cdr3_nt: TGCAGTGCTAGTGTTGGAAACACCATATATTTT; cdr3_aa: CSASVGNTIYF
d_call: -; clone_size: -; j_call: TRBJ2-7; v_call: TRBV9; cdr3_nt: TGTGCCAGCAGCGTAGCAACGGGAGTTCACGAGCAGTACTTC; cdr3_aa: CASSVATGVHEQYF
d_call: -; clone_size: -; j_call: TRBJ2-5; v_call: TRBV5-1; cdr3_nt: TGCGCCAGCAGCTCAAGGGGGGGAGAGACCCAGTACTTC; cdr3_aa: CASSSRGGETQYF
d_call: -; clone_size: -; j_call: TRBJ1-2; v_call: TRBV5-1; cdr3_nt: TGCGCCAGCAGCTCGGGGCGACGGAATGGCTACACCTTC; cdr3_aa: CASSSGRRNGYTF
d_call: TRBD2; clone_size: few; j_call: TRBJ2-1; v_call: TRBV5-1; cdr3_nt: TGCGCCAGCAGTAGCGGGCTAAGCTCCTACAATGAGCAGTTCTTC; cdr3_aa: CASSSGLSSYNEQFF
d_call: -; clone_size: -; j_call: TRBJ1-2; v_call: TRBV15; cdr3_nt: TGTGCCACCAGCAGAGATCATCAGGGGCGGGGCTACACCTTC; cdr3_aa: CATSRDHQGRGYTF
d_call: -; clone_size: -; j_call: TRBJ1-6; v_call: TRBV13; cdr3_nt: TGTGCCAGCAGCTTACGAGAGCGGGATAATAATTCACCCCTCCACTTT; cdr3_aa: CASSLRERDNNSPLHF
d_call: -; clone_size: once; j_call: TRBJ1-1; v_call: TRBV14; cdr3_nt: TGTGCCAGCAGCCTAAAGGCGAACACTGAAGCTTTCTTT; cdr3_aa: CASSLKANTEAFF
d_call: -; clone_size: -; j_call: TRBJ1-2; v_call: TRBV7-3; cdr3_nt: TGTGCCAGCAGCTTATTACCGGGTTATGGCTACACCTTC; cdr3_aa: CASSLLPGYGYTF
d_call: TRBD1; clone_size: -; j_call: TRBJ2-5; v_call: TRBV15; cdr3_nt: TGTGCCACCAGCAGGGGGGACAGGGTTATAGGAGAGACCCAGTACTTC; cdr3_aa: CATSRGDRVIGETQYF
d_call: -; clone_size: -; j_call: TRBJ2-7; v_call: TRBV4-1; cdr3_nt: TGCGCCAGCAGCCAAGATTTCCCCCTCGGGTACGAGCAGTACTTC; cdr3_aa: CASSQDFPLGYEQYF
d_call: TRBD1; clone_size: -; j_call: TRBJ2-7; v_call: TRBV4-1; cdr3_nt: TGCGCCAGCAGCCAAGAGGAAACAGGGGCCATGGGGGCCTACGAGCAGTACTTC; cdr3_aa: CASSQEETGAMGAYEQYF
d_call: -; clone_size: few; j_call: TRBJ2-3; v_call: TRBV9; cdr3_nt: TGTGCCAGCAGCCCGACCAGCTCAGATACGCAGTATTTT; cdr3_aa: CASSPTSSDTQYF
d_call: -; clone_size: -; j_call: TRBJ1-5; v_call: TRBV5-1; cdr3_nt: TGCGCCAGCAGCTTGGGCTTAGATAGCAATCAGCCCCAGCATTTT; cdr3_aa: CASSLGLDSNQPQHF
d_call: TRBD2; clone_size: -; j_call: TRBJ2-7; v_call: TRBV9; cdr3_nt: TGTGCCAGCAGCGGGGTAGCGGGCTCCTACGAGCAGTACTTC; cdr3_aa: CASSGVAGSYEQYF
d_call: -; clone_size: -; j_call: TRBJ1-1; v_call: TRBV15; cdr3_nt: TGTGCCACCAGCAGAGATCTGGGCAGCGTTGAAGCTTTCTTT; cdr3_aa: CATSRDLGSVEAFF
d_call: -; clone_size: few; j_call: TRBJ2-6; v_call: TRBV28; cdr3_nt: TGTGCCAGCAGTTTGCTTACTGGGGCCAACGTCCTGACTTTC; cdr3_aa: CASSLLTGANVLTF
d_call: -; clone_size: -; j_call: TRBJ2-3; v_call: TRBV7-6; cdr3_nt: TGTGCCAGCAGCTTCCGAAGGGCCACAGATACGCAGTATTTT; cdr3_aa: CASSFRRATDTQYF
d_call: -; clone_size: few; j_call: TRBJ2-7; v_call: TRBV6-1; cdr3_nt: TGTGCCAGCAGTCGGACACACCAATTGTACGAGCAGTACTTC; cdr3_aa: CASSRTHQLYEQYF
d_call: TRBD1; clone_size: few; j_call: TRBJ2-5; v_call: TRBV7-6; cdr3_nt: TGTGCCAGCAGCGTTTGGACAGGGCACCCCACCCCCAACTTC; cdr3_aa: CASSVWTGHPTPNF
d_call: -; clone_size: -; j_call: TRBJ2-3; v_call: TRBV7-2; cdr3_nt: TGTGCCAGCAGCTTATTAACGGGAGATACGCAGTATTTT; cdr3_aa: CASSLLTGDTQYF
d_call: -; clone_size: -; j_call: TRBJ1-1; v_call: TRBV29-1; cdr3_nt: TGCAGCGTTGAAGAGGAGGCGGCGCTGAACACTGAAGCTTTCTTT; cdr3_aa: CSVEEEAALNTEAFF